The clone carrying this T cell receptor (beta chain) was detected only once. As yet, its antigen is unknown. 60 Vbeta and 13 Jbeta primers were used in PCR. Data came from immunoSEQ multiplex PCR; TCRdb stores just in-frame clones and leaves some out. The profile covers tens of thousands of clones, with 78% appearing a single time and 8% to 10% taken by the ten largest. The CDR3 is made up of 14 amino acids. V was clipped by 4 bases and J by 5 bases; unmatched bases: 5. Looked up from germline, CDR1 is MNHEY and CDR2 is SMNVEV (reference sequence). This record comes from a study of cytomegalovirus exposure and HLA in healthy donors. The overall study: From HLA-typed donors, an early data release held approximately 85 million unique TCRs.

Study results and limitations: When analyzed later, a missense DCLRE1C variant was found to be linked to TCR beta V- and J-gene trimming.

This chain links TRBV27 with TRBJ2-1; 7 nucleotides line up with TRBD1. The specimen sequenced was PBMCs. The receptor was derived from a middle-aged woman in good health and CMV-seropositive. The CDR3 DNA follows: TGTGCCAGCAGTTACCGGGGACAGAACAATGAGCAGTTCTTC. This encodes CASSYRGQNNEQFF.